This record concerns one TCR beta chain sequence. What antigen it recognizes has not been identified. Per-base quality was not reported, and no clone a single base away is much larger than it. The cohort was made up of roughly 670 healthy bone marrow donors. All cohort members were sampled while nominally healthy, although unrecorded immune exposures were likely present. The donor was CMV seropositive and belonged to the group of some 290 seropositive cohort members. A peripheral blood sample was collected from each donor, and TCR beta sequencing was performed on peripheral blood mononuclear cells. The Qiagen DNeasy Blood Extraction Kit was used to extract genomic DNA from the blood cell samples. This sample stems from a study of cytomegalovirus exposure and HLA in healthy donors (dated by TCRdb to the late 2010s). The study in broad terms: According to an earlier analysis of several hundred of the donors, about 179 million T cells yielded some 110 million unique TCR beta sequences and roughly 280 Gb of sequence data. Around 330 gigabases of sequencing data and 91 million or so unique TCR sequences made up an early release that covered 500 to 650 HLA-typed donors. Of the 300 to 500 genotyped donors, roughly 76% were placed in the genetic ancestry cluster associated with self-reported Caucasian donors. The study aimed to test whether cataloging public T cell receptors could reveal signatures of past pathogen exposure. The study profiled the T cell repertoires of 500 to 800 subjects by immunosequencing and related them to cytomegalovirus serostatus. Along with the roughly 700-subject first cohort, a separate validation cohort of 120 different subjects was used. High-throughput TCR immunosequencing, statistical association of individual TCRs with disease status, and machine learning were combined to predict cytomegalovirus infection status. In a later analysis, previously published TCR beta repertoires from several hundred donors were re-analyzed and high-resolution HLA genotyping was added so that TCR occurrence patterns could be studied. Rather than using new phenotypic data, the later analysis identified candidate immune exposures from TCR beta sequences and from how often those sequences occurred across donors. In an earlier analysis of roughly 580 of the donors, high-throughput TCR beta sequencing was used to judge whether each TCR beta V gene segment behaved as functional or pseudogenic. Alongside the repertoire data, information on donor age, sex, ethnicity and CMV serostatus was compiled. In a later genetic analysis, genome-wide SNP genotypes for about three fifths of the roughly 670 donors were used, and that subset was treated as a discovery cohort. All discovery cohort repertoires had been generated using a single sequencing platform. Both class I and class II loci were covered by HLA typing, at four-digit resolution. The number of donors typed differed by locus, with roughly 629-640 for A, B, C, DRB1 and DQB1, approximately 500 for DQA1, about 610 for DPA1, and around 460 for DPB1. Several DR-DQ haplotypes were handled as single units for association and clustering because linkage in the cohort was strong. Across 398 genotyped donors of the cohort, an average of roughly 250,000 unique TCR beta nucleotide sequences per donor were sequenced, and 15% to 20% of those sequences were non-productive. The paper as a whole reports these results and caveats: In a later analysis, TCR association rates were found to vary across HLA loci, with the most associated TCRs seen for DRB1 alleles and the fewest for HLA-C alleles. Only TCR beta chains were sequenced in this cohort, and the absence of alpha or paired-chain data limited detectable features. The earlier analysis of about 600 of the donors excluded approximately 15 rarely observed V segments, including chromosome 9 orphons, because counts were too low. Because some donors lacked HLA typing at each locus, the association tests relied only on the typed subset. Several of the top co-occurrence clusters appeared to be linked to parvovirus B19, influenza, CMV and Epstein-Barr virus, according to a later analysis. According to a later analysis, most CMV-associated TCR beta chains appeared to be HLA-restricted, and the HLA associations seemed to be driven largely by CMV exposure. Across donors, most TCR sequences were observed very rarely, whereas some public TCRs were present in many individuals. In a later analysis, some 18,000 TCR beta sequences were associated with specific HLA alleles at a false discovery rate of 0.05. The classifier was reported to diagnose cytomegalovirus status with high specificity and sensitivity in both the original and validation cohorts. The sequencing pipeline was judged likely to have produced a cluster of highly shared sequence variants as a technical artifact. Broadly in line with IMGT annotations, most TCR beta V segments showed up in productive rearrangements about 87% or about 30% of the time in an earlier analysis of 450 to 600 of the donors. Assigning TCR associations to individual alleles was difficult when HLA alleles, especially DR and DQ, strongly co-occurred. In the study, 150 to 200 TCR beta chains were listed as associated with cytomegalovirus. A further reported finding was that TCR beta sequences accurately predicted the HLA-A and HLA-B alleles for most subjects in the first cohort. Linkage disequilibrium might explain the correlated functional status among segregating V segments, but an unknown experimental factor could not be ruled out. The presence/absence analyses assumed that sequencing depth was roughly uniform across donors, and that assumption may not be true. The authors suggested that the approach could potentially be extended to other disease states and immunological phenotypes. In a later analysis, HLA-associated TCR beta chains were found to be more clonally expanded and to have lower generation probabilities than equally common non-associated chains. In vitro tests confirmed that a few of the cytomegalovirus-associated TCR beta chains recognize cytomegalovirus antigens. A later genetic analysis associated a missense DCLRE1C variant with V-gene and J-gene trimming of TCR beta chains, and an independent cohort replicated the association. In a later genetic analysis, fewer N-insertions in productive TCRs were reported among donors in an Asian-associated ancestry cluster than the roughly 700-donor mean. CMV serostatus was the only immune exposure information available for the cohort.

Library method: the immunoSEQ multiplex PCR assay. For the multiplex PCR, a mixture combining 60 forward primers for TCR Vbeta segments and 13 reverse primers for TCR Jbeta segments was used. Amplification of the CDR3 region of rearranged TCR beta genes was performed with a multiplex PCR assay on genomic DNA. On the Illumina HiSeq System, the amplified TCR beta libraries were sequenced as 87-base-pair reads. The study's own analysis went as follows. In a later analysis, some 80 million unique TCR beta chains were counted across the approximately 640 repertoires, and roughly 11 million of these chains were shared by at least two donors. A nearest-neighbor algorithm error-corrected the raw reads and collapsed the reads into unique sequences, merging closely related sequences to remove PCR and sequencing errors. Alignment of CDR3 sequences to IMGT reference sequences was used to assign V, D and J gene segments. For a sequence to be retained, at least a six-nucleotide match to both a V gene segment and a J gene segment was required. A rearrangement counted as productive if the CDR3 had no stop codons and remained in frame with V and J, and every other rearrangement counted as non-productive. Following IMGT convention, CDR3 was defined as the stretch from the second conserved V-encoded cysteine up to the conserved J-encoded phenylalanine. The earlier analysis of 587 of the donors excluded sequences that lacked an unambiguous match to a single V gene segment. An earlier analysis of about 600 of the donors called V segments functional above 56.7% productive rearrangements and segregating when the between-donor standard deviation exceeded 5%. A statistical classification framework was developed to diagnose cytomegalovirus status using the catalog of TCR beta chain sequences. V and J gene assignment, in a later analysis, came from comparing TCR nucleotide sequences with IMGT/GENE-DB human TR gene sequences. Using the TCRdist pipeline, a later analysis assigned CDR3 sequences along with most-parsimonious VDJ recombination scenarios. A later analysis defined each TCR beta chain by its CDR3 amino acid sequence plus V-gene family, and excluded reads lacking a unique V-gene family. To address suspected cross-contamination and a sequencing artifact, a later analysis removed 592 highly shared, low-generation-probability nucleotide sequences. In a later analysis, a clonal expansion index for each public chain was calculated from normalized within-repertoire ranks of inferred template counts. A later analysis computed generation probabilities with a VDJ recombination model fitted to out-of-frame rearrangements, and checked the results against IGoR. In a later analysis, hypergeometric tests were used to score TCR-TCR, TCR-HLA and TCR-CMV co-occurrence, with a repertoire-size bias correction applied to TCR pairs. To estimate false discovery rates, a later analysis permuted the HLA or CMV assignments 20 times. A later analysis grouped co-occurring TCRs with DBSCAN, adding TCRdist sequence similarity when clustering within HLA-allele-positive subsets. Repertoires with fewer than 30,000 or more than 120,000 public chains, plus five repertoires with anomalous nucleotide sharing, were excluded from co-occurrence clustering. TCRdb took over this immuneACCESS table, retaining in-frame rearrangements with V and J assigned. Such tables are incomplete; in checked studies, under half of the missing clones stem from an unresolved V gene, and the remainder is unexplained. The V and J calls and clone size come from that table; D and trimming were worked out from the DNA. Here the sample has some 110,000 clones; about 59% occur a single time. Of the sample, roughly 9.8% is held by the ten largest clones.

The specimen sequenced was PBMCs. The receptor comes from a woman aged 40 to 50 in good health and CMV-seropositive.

The DNA sequence is as follows: TGTGCCAGCAGTTCGCCCGGGACTAGCGGCTGGTATACTCAGTACTTC. This codes for CASSSPGTSGWYTQYF. The V and J segments used are TRBV27 and TRBJ2-4, with 11 central nucleotides matching TRBD2. Counted from cysteine to phenylalanine, this CDR3 has 16 amino acids. Only the CDR3 DNA is retained, 48 bases long and in frame from the first base. V trim: 4 bases; J trim: 12 bases; unmatched bases: 14. The germline V gene encodes CDR1 MNHEY and CDR2 SMNVEV (reference sequence).